This TCR beta chain was obtained from a study of OX40 agonist ivuxolimab in advanced cancers. About the research overall: Ivuxolimab doses were 0.01, 0.1, 0.3, 1.5, 3 or 10 mg/kg every 2 weeks. A history of anti-PD-1, anti-PD-L1 or anti-CTLA-4 therapy was acceptable, and 40% had some.

General study results and limits: CD8+ T cells averaged more expanded clones than CD4+.

Profiled with immunoSEQ multiplex PCR; TCRdb holds only in-frame clones, not every one. Among 55,000 to 80,000 clones listed, approximately 90% were seen once. Germline V gene lookup returns CDR1 LNHDA and CDR2 SQIVND (reference sequence). V lost 3 bases, J lost 5 bases, and 16 bases lay in between. CDR3 length equals 15 residues. Concerning this clone: What it binds is not known.

Sequenced here: CD4+ or CD8+ T cells sorted from blood, sampled in a trial of the OX40 agonist ivuxolimab. The chain combines TRBV19 with TRBJ2-5, with D possibly TRBD1 on 5 matching bases. This clonotype originated in an adult with an advanced solid tumor such as melanoma, head and neck, liver or kidney cancer. The CDR3 protein is CASSIAGLGGETQYF. CDR3 sequence (DNA): TGTGCCAGTAGTATTGCAGGGTTGGGTGGGGAGACCCAGTACTTC.